Following are 18 T cell receptor beta chains from one sample sequenced in a study of T cells in narcolepsy (dated by TCRdb to 2016 to 2019). Libraries were built with the immunoSEQ multiplex PCR assay. TCRdb's version of the immuneACCESS table is confined to in-frame rearrangements and falls short of the full clone set. An unresolved V gene accounts for under half of the shortfall where checked; the remainder is of unknown origin. The sample table lists tens of thousands of clones, roughly 78% of them with a count of one. The ten largest account for over 0.95% of the sample. The sequencing sample was made of CD45RA- memory CD4+ T cells from PBMCs. In light of the paper, this sample's cell subset or site label describes: memory T cells sorted ex vivo from peripheral blood. Receptor source: a human donor with narcolepsy.

The gene calls are TRBV19 and TRBJ1-5; TRBD1 matches 9 bases. This CDR3 is built from 16 residues. The germline gives CDR1 LNHDA, CDR2 SQIVND (reference sequence). With 4 bases clipped from V and 0 bases from J, the junction kept 4 bases outside the gene matches. CDR3 sequence reads: CASSTLDRGSNQPQHF. The DNA of the CDR3 is TGTGCCAGTAGTACCCTGGACAGGGGTAGCAATCAGCCCCAGCATTTT.

The rearrangement joins TRBV6-5 to TRBJ1-2; unclear D gene. V was clipped by 4 bases and J by 2 bases, with 11 bases between them. The CDR3 is 14 amino acids. Germline CDR1 and CDR2: MNHEY and SVGAGI. The CDR3 spells CASSSWTGNYGYTF. The CDR3 DNA reads as TGTGCCAGCAGTTCTTGGACGGGCAACTATGGCTACACCTTC.

This chain joins TRBV25-1 and TRBJ1-3; D might be TRBD1 (6 bases). This CDR3 is built from 14 residues. From germline, CDR1 is MGHDK and CDR2 SYGVNS. The ends were cut back, 6 bases at V and 0 bases at J, with 9 bases in the middle. This chain's CDR3 is CASRKGGSGNTIYF. CDR3 sequence (DNA): TGTGCCAGCAGGAAGGGGGGCTCTGGAAACACCATATATTTT.

Of note for this clone: Germline is not matched at one junction end, which may reflect a read error. Other DNA sequences in this specimen translate into the identical CDR3. The rearrangement joins TRBV5-1 to TRBJ2-7, with 14 bases identical to TRBD2. Germline V gene sequence: CDR1 SGHRS, CDR2 YFSETQ. The CDR3 runs to 16 residues. DNA for the CDR3: TGCGCCAGCAGCGAGGGACTAGCGGGGGCCTCCTACGAGCAATACTTC. Amino acid sequence: CASSEGLAGASYEQYF.

The V and J genes are TRBV27 and TRBJ2-4; tentatively, D is TRBD1 (5 bases). The CDR3 covers 14 residues. The germline V and J ends were trimmed by 3 bases and 6 bases, with 12 bases remaining between them. Germline V gene lookup returns CDR1 MNHEY and CDR2 SMNVEV (reference sequence). CDR3 protein: CASSFRQSLNIQYF. CDR3 DNA sequence: TGTGCCAGCAGTTTTAGACAGTCTCTAAACATTCAGTACTTC.

The chain recombines TRBV5-1 with TRBJ2-1; 8 bases align to TRBD1. Germline loops: CDR1 SGHRS, CDR2 YFSETQ. The CDR3 length is 15 residues. V lost 0 bases, J lost 5 bases, and 4 bases stayed unmatched. CDR3 sequence: CASSLATGAHNEQFF. DNA for the CDR3: TGCGCCAGCAGCTTGGCGACAGGGGCCCACAATGAGCAGTTCTTC.

The rearrangement joins TRBV27 to TRBJ2-5; perhaps D is TRBD1 or TRBD2 (6 bases each). V lost 3 bases and J lost 3, with 14 bases in between. CDR3 size: 15 residues. Germline loops: CDR1 MNHEY, CDR2 SMNVEV (reference sequence). The CDR3 nucleotides are TGTGCCAGCAGTTTTTTCGGGGGCGTGGAAGAGACCCAGTACTTC. Its protein is CASSFFGGVEETQYF.

The V gene is TRBV30, the J gene TRBJ1-1; a weak D match, TRBD1 (6 bases). Trimming pared 1 base from V and 1 base from J, leaving 13 bases between. The CDR3 consists of 15 residues. Per the germline V gene, CDR1 is GTSNPN and CDR2 is SVGIG (reference sequence). The CDR3 region has the DNA TGTGCCTGGAGTGGGGCAGGGGCTAAGAACACTGAAGCTTTCTTT. This encodes CAWSGAGAKNTEAFF.

The chain carries TRBV19 and TRBJ2-7; D perhaps matches TRBD2 (5 bases). Per the germline V gene, CDR1 is LNHDA and CDR2 is SQIVND (reference sequence). The V gene lost 4 bases and the J gene lost 3 bases, with 10 bases spanning the gap. The CDR3 sequence is 13 residues long. The CDR3 here is CASSRRTIYEQYF. The CDR3 DNA reads as TGTGCCAGTAGTAGGAGGACGATCTACGAGCAGTACTTC.

V usage is TRBV2 and J usage is TRBJ1-1; D remains unclear. This CDR3 region has 12 residues. Trimming removed 6 bases from V and 1 base from J, with 6 bases in between. CDR1 and CDR2 (germline): SNHLY, FYNNEI. The CDR3 DNA reads TGTGCCAGCAGAGCTGCGAACACTGAAGCTTTCTTT. Translated: CASRAANTEAFF.

The chain couples TRBV29-1 to TRBJ2-7, with D possibly being TRBD2 (6 bases). V lost 0 bases and J 2 bases, leaving 14 bases between the germline ends. CDR3 length: 15 residues. From germline, CDR1 is SQVTM and CDR2 ANQGSEA. The CDR3 sequence is CSVEDRTSSPYEQYF. CDR3 DNA: TGCAGCGTTGAAGATCGAACTAGCAGCCCCTACGAGCAGTACTTC.

V usage is TRBV15 and J usage is TRBJ2-3, with 7 bases fitting TRBD2. Trimming at V came to 1 base and at J to 1 base, leaving 5 bases not matched to a gene. This CDR3 contains 16 residues. Germline-derived CDR1 and CDR2 are LNHNV and YYDKDF (reference sequence). The CDR3 nucleotides read TGTGCCACCAGCAGAGCTGGCGGGGGACGCACAGATACGCAGTATTTT. This sequence encodes CATSRAGGGRTDTQYF.

This clone appeared a few times. The chain recombines TRBV6-6 with TRBJ2-5, with D unclear. The CDR3 loop spans 14 amino acids. Germline V gene data show CDR1 as MNHNY and CDR2 as SVGAGI (reference sequence). Between the trimmed V and J ends, which lost 0 bases and 5 bases, there was a span of 10 bases. In DNA, the CDR3 is TGTGCCAGCAGTTACTCGACCTGGGCCGAGACCCAGTACTTC. This gives the protein CASSYSTWAETQYF.

The chain links TRBV5-1 to TRBJ2-3, with 13 bases fitting TRBD2. Germline assignment: CDR1 SGHRS and CDR2 YFSETQ. This CDR3 comprises 17 residues. V gave up 3 bases and J gave up 4 bases; unmatched junction bases: 8. The CDR3 loop is CASSSGLAGVGADTQYF. The CDR3 bases are TGCGCCAGCAGCTCCGGACTAGCGGGAGTAGGAGCAGATACGCAGTATTTT.

This clone was seen a few times. In nucleotides, the CDR3 is TGTGCCGCCACAGGGGACATGGATCAGCCCCAGCATTTT. Protein product: CAATGDMDQPQHF. The chain carries TRBV10-3 and TRBJ1-5; TRBD1 aligns across 7 bases. The CDR3 totals 13 residues. J was trimmed by 5 bases and V by 11 bases; bases with no gene match: 9. CDR1 and CDR2 from the germline V gene are ENHRY and SYGVKD.

The V call is TRBV19, the J call TRBJ1-3, with TRBD1 identical over 11 bases. The V and J ends lost 7 bases and 2 bases, in that order; junction bases with no gene match: 16. The CDR3 is made up of 19 amino acids. Germline V gives CDR1 LNHDA, CDR2 SQIVND (reference sequence). CDR3 protein: CASIRQWGTGGSTGNTIYF. CDR3 nucleotides: TGTGCCAGTATCCGGCAATGGGGGACAGGGGGATCTACTGGAAACACCATATATTTT.

The CDR3 reads CASSSRDSVSYEQYF. CDR3 coding DNA: TGTGCCAGCAGCTCCCGGGACAGCGTATCCTACGAGCAGTACTTC. V gene TRBV7-9 combines with J gene TRBJ2-7; 7 nucleotides align to TRBD1. CDR1 SEHNR and CDR2 FQNEAQ come from the germline V gene (reference sequence). The CDR3 has 15 residues. V was clipped by 4 bases and J by 1 base; unmatched bases: 7.

This chain links TRBV6-5 with TRBJ2-7; 7 bases match TRBD1. Germline values: CDR1 MNHEY, CDR2 SVGAGI. Losses at the gene ends were 6 bases for V and 0 bases for J; bases not matched to a gene: 5. The CDR3 consists of 14 residues. This CDR3 reads CASRFDRDSYEQYF. Here the CDR3 DNA reads TGTGCCAGCAGATTTGACAGGGACTCCTACGAGCAGTACTTC.